This T cell receptor beta chain was documented in a study of blood T cell repertoires in COVID-19. This clone came up once. This CDR3 is built from 17 residues. Germline CDR1 is LGHNT and CDR2 is FRNRAP. V was clipped by 2 bases and J by 2 bases; unmatched bases: 11. Clones were read by immunoSEQ multiplex PCR, and TCRdb kept only the in-frame ones, dropping some. The table has tens of thousands of clones, approximately 79% seen once. Source material: peripheral blood. The chain couples TRBV12-5 to TRBJ2-7, with TRBD1 matching 8 bases. The receptor's source is a woman of 80 years or more with active or convalescent COVID-19. DNA of the CDR3: TGTGCTAGTGGTTTGCAAGTCGGACAGGGAAGCGCCTACGAGCAGTACTTC. Its protein is CASGLQVGQGSAYEQYF.